In its sample, the clone carrying this TCR beta chain was seen once. Antigen unknown. These data come from a study of cytomegalovirus exposure and HLA in healthy donors. Study information: The use of the same platform for the roughly 110 validation repertoires and the 650 to 850 first-cohort repertoires was reported by a later analysis.

The table came from immunoSEQ multiplex PCR; TCRdb's copy has only in-frame clones and leaves some out. In the table there are some 150,000 clones, around 84% of which are singletons. The CDR3 consists of 16 residues. Germline loops: CDR1 SQVTM, CDR2 ANQGSEA. The trim removed 3 bases at V and 4 bases at J, leaving 10 bases unmatched. Regarding the study as a whole: One later analysis, an examination of the approximately 130 validation repertoires, found that first-cohort TCR clusters tended to co-occur in them. Most TCRs appeared rarely, but some public TCRs recurred in many donors.

This sequence joins TRBV29-1 and TRBJ2-1; 9 nucleotides align to TRBD1. Sequencing used PBMCs. The TCR comes from a human donor in good health. The chain's CDR3 is CSVEPTGGPLYNEQFF. CDR3 nucleotides: TGCAGCGTTGAGCCGACAGGGGGGCCCCTTTACAATGAGCAGTTCTTC.